This TCR beta chain was captured by sequencing in a study of T-cell memory formation after mild COVID-19. The study, taken as a whole, reports: CM and EM subsets held most contracting CD4+ clones; EMRA held CD8+ ones. Clones contracting day 15 to 85 were balanced CD4/CD8; later expanders leaned CD4+.

UMIs and sample barcodes were carried by the TCR alpha and TCR beta cDNA libraries that 5'RACE produced using constant-segment primers. TCRdb fed the 5' RACE reads into MiXCR, producing one record per CDR3 protein. Counted here are roughly 340,000 distinct CDR3 sequences, about a sixth occurring once; the ten biggest clones make up approximately 20%. With regard to this clonotype: Its antigen is undetermined.

Germline CDR1 SEHNR, CDR2 FQNEAQ (reference sequence). The CDR3 totals 14 residues. Trimming cost V 1 base and J 7 bases, with 13 bases left between them. The clonotype comes from a man in his late teens or twenties who had mild COVID-19 (a few samples of this study predate the infection). Cell type and time point are not known. The chain has TRBV7-9 and TRBJ1-1; D gene ambiguous. The sequenced sample was PBMCs or a T cell subset sorted from them (not recorded which). In DNA form, the CDR3 reads TGTGCCAGCAGCTTAGAGCATAGGGCGGGTGAAGCTTTCTTT. Translated: CASSLEHRAGEAFF.